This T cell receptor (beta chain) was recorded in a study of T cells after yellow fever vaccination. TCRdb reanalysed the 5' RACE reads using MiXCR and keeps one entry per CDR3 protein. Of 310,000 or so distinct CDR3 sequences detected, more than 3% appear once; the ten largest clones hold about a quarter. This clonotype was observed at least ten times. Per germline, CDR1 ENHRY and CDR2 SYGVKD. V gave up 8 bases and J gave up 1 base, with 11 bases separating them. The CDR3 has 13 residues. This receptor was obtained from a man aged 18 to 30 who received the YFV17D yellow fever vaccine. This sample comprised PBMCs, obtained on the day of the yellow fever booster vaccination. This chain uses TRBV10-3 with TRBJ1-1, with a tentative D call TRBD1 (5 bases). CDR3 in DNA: TGTGCCATCCGACAGACCGGGAACACTGAAGCTTTCTTT. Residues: CAIRQTGNTEAFF.